The 24 T cell receptor beta chains given below trace back to one sample, sequenced in a study of long-term antiretroviral therapy in people with HIV. At survey level, the immunoSEQ assay was run in its v3.0 version. Data came from immunoSEQ multiplex PCR; TCRdb stores just in-frame clones and leaves some out. Of under 20,000 clones in the sample, 90% to 95% are singletons; the top ten hold 13%. This specimen consisted of unsorted PBMCs, obtained 0.6 years after starting antiretroviral therapy. The receptors originated from a woman aged 40-49 years with HIV.

The chain employs TRBV6-4 and TRBJ1-1; 8 nucleotides line up with TRBD1. V was clipped by 6 bases and J by 4 bases; unmatched bases: 7. Germline V gives CDR1 MRHNA, CDR2 SNTAGT. CDR3 length: 14 amino acids. Here the CDR3 reads CASSEDRGVTEAFF. CDR3 bases: TGTGCCAGCAGCGAAGACAGGGGAGTCACTGAAGCTTTCTTT.

This chain connects TRBV7-2 to TRBJ1-2, with 10 nucleotides matching TRBD1. Germline V CDR1 and CDR2: SGHTA, FQGNSA. After removal of 5 bases from V and 0 bases from J, the junction contained 9 bases not matched to a gene. This CDR3 region has 17 residues. CDR3 loop: CASSEDRGLIANYGYTF. For the CDR3, the DNA is TGTGCCAGCAGCGAAGACAGGGGGCTCATAGCTAACTATGGCTACACCTTC.

The chain combines TRBV5-5 with TRBJ2-3; D gene unclear. Germline V gene lookup returns CDR1 SGHKS and CDR2 YYEKEE (reference sequence). This CDR3 spans 17 amino acids. V was trimmed by 5 bases and J by 1 base, leaving 20 bases between them. CDR3 sequence (DNA): TGTGCCAGCAGACCCCAACCCTTCGGCGGAGGCACAGATACGCAGTATTTT. Encoded protein: CASRPQPFGGGTDTQYF.

Only one count was recorded for this clone. DNA for the CDR3: TGTGCCAGCACCGAGACCAGGGGGACGATCACTGAAGCTTTCTTT. Its translation is CASTETRGTITEAFF. J is TRBJ1-1 and V is TRBV6-5; 7 nucleotides agree with TRBD1. Trimming at V came to 7 bases and at J to 4 bases, leaving 12 bases not matched to a gene. This CDR3 contains 15 residues. Looked up from germline, CDR1 is MNHEY and CDR2 is SVGAGI.

The chain carries TRBV5-5 and TRBJ1-2; TRBD1 might be the D (6 bases). The V gene's germline CDR1 is SGHKS and CDR2 YYEKEE (reference sequence). V lost 6 bases and J 5 bases, leaving 17 bases between the germline ends. There are 14 residues in the CDR3. The CDR3 DNA is TGTGCCAGCACCCCGGGGGGCCGAGCGTATGGCTACACCTTC. Translation: CASTPGGRAYGYTF.

This chain connects TRBV30 to TRBJ2-3; tentatively, D is TRBD1 (6 bases). The length of the CDR3 is 14 residues. Trimming pared 4 bases from V and 4 bases from J, leaving 15 bases between. Germline V gene lookup returns CDR1 GTSNPN and CDR2 SVGIG (reference sequence). The CDR3 loop is CAWTEGDPADTQYF. As DNA, the CDR3 is TGTGCCTGGACTGAGGGGGATCCCGCAGATACGCAGTATTTT.

The sample holds one count of this clone. V and J are TRBV30 and TRBJ1-3; D is unclear. The CDR3 runs 14 residues. The germline gives CDR1 GTSNPN, CDR2 SVGIG (reference sequence). V gave up 3 bases and J gave up 1 base, with 10 bases separating them. The CDR3 coding sequence is TGTGCCTGGAGACGCAGGCTATCTGGAAACACCATATATTTT. As protein: CAWRRRLSGNTIYF.

This sequence joins TRBV7-8 and TRBJ2-7; D unclear. The CDR3 length is 13 residues. V lost 1 base to trimming and J lost 2 bases, with 6 bases between them. Germline V CDR1 and CDR2: SGHVS, FQNEAQ. CDR3 in amino acids: CASSLGGTYEQYF. The CDR3 region has the DNA TGTGCCAGCAGCTTAGGGGGAACCTACGAGCAGTACTTC.

The chain uses TRBV7-2 and TRBJ1-1; D is unresolved. Trimming removed 0 bases at V and 1 base at J, with 6 bases between. Germline CDR1 is SGHTA and CDR2 is FQGNSA. This CDR3 has 14 amino acids. DNA of the CDR3: TGTGCCAGCAGCTTAGCCCGCAAGAACACTGAAGCTTTCTTT. The encoded protein is CASSLARKNTEAFF.

The genes are TRBV10-3 and TRBJ1-3; 9 bases match TRBD1. J gave up 0 bases and V 0 bases, and 0 bases lay outside the gene matches. Germline loops: CDR1 ENHRY, CDR2 SYGVKD. CDR3 length: 16 amino acids. CDR3 amino acids: CAISESTGGSGNTIYF. The CDR3 nucleotides are TGTGCCATCAGTGAGTCGACAGGGGGCTCTGGAAACACCATATATTTT.

The V and J genes are TRBV30 and TRBJ1-2; possible D gene TRBD1, 6 bases. Trimming took 4 bases from V and 2 from J, leaving 17 bases between them. CDR3 length: 15 amino acids. Germline lookup yields CDR1 GTSNPN and CDR2 SVGIG (reference sequence). The CDR3 DNA reads TGTGCCTGGACGCAACGGGGGGCTCAAAACTATGGCTACACCTTC. Translating gives CAWTQRGAQNYGYTF. Filled out from reference TRBV30 and TRBJ1-2, the complete variable domain reads SQTIHQWPATLVQPVGSPLSLECTVEGTSNPNLYWYRQAAGRGLQLLFYSVGIGQISSEVPQNLSASRPQDRQFILSSKKLLLSDSGFYLCAWTQRGAQNYGYTFGSGTRLTVV.

The chain is built from TRBV7-2 and TRBJ1-5; a possible D gene is TRBD1 (6 bases). The CDR3 totals 14 residues. Germline loops: CDR1 SGHTA, CDR2 FQGNSA. Trimming took off 5 bases at V and 3 bases at J, with 11 bases between the two ends. The DNA for the CDR3 is TGTGCCAGCAGCCAGACAGGACCCAATCAGCCCCAGCATTTT. This encodes CASSQTGPNQPQHF.

V is TRBV14 and J is TRBJ1-2; 7 nucleotides match TRBD1. Germline V gene data show CDR1 as SGHDN and CDR2 as FVKESK. The CDR3 has 15 amino acids. J lost 8 bases, V lost 4 bases, and 13 bases had no gene match. CDR3 in amino acids: CASSPLQQGPRGYTF. The DNA for the CDR3 is TGTGCCAGCAGCCCCCTGCAACAGGGGCCTCGAGGCTACACCTTC.

This sequence joins TRBV4-3 and TRBJ2-7; no clear D gene. CDR1 LGHNA and CDR2 YSLEER come from the germline V gene. CDR3 size: 14 residues. Trimming took 0 bases from V and 4 from J, leaving 10 bases between them. The chain's CDR3 is CASSQEGGRYEQYF. CDR3 DNA: TGCGCCAGCAGCCAAGAAGGCGGCAGATACGAGCAGTACTTC.

CDR3 loop: CASSGTGGLYEQYF. The CDR3, as DNA: TGTGCCAGCTCCGGGACAGGGGGCTTATACGAGCAGTACTTC. This sequence joins TRBV2 and TRBJ2-7, with 12 nucleotides matching TRBD1. From germline, CDR1 is SNHLY and CDR2 FYNNEI. The length of the CDR3 is 14 residues. Losses at the gene ends were 8 bases for V and 4 bases for J; bases not matched to a gene: 6.

A few counts support this clone. This sequence joins TRBV7-9 and TRBJ1-2; 8 nucleotides align to TRBD1. The CDR3 contains 16 residues. CDR1 is SEHNR and CDR2 is FQNEAQ in the germline V gene (reference sequence). V lost 0 bases and J lost 2; bases outside the gene matches: 5. For the CDR3, the DNA is TGTGCCAGCAGCTTAGCGCGACAGGGGATGAACTATGGCTACACCTTC. Translation: CASSLARQGMNYGYTF.

The chain carries TRBV5-5 and TRBJ1-6; D is perhaps TRBD1 (6 bases). Trimming left V 2 bases short and J 9 bases short, with 18 bases between. The CDR3 is made up of 16 amino acids. Germline CDR1 and CDR2: SGHKS and YYEKEE (reference sequence). The CDR3 region has the DNA TGTGCCAGCAGCTTAACTTACGGACAGATGAGTTCACCCCTCCACTTT. Its translation is CASSLTYGQMSSPLHF.

V gene TRBV9 combines with J gene TRBJ1-2, with 12 bases that match TRBD1. V lost 4 bases to trimming and J lost 8 bases; unmatched junction nucleotides: 3. The germline V gene has CDR1 SGDLS and CDR2 YYNGEE. The CDR3 is made up of 13 amino acids. The CDR3 region has the DNA TGTGCCAGCAGCTTTGGGACAGGGGGCGGCTACACCTTC. Translating it yields CASSFGTGGGYTF. Using reference TRBV9 and TRBJ1-2 for the parts outside the CDR3, the full variable domain is DSGVTQTPKHLITATGQRVTLRCSPRSGDLSVYWYQQSLDQGLQFLIQYYNGEERAKGNILERFSAQQFPDLHSELNLSSLELGDSALYFCASSFGTGGGYTFGSGTRLTVV.

The chain links TRBV5-1 to TRBJ2-1; 8 nucleotides line up with TRBD2. The V gene's germline CDR1 is SGHRS and CDR2 YFSETQ. With V trimmed by 2 bases and J by 3 bases, 10 bases remained unmatched. This CDR3 has 17 residues. The DNA of the CDR3 is TGCGCCAGCAGCTTCAGAAATAGCGGGGCGTTCTACAATGAGCAGTTCTTC. Its protein is CASSFRNSGAFYNEQFF.

The V call is TRBV29-1, the J call TRBJ1-1, with 7 bases lining up with TRBD1. Germline loops: CDR1 SQVTM, CDR2 ANQGSEA. This CDR3 is 12 amino acids long. J gave up 5 bases and V 8 bases, and 8 bases lay outside the gene matches. The CDR3 loop reads CSSRTGETEAFF. CDR3 bases: TGCAGCAGTCGAACAGGGGAGACTGAAGCTTTCTTT. Using reference TRBV29-1 and TRBJ1-1 for the parts outside the CDR3, the full variable domain is SAVISQKPSRDICQRGTSLTIQCQVDSQVTMMFWYRQQPGQSLTLIATANQGSEATYESGFVIDKFPISRPNLTFSTLTVSNMSPEDSSIYLCSSRTGETEAFFGQGTRLTVV.

This chain connects TRBV6-1 to TRBJ1-4; D gene unclear. V was shortened by 10 bases and J by 11 bases, with 14 bases between the two germline ends. In germline, CDR1 is MNHNS, CDR2 SASEGT. CDR3 length: 11 residues. The CDR3 nucleotides are TGTGCCACCTTGGGGAGTGGGAAACTGTTTTTT. This encodes CATLGSGKLFF.

This clone was seen a single time. The chain employs TRBV27 and TRBJ2-3, with D possibly TRBD2 on 6 matching bases. The CDR3 has 14 amino acids. Germline lookup yields CDR1 MNHEY and CDR2 SMNVEV (reference sequence). Trimming took off 10 bases at V and 1 base at J, with 15 bases between the two ends. The CDR3 loop reads CATSDASGTDTQYF. As DNA, the CDR3 is TGTGCCACCTCGGACGCTAGCGGCACAGATACGCAGTATTTT.

The chain employs TRBV19 and TRBJ2-7; unclear D gene. CDR1 LNHDA and CDR2 SQIVND come from the germline V gene (reference sequence). Trimming removed 0 bases from V and 4 bases from J, with 10 bases in between. This CDR3 contains 14 residues. Written as DNA, the CDR3 is TGTGCCAGTAGTATAGATCTGACGGGTTACGAGCAGTACTTC. This sequence encodes CASSIDLTGYEQYF.

In this sample, this clone turned up a few times. The V call is TRBV5-1, the J call TRBJ2-3; perhaps D is TRBD1 or TRBD2 (5 bases each). This CDR3 comprises 14 residues. CDR1 is SGHRS, CDR2 YFSETQ, per germline. V was clipped by 4 bases and J by 0 bases, with 9 bases between them. This CDR3 reads CASSRDDSTDTQYF. CDR3 coding DNA: TGCGCCAGCAGCCGGGACGACAGCACAGATACGCAGTATTTT.